Listed below are T cell receptor beta chains from one sample, sequenced in a study of cytomegalovirus exposure and HLA in healthy donors. Data came from immunoSEQ multiplex PCR; TCRdb stores just in-frame clones and leaves some out. The repertoire holds around 79,000 clones, with 60% to 75% as singletons. Source material: PBMCs. All receptors come from a middle-aged woman in good health and CMV-seropositive. The CDR3 runs from the conserved cysteine through the conserved F or W. A D gene is named only where the DNA matches it firmly. Clone sizes are given selectively: once, few, many, or a class where the clone is expanded.

d_call j_call clone_size v_call cdr3_aa cdr3_nt
- TRBJ1-2 - TRBV15 CATSSSGNYGYTF TGTGCCACCAGCAGCTCAGGGAACTATGGCTACACCTTC
- TRBJ1-1 - TRBV28 CASSFLHLGQFF TGTGCCAGCAGTTTTCTCCATCTCGGACAGTTCTTT
- TRBJ1-1 few TRBV29-1 CSVAGGSGEAFF TGCAGCGTGGCGGGGGGCAGTGGGGAAGCTTTCTTT
TRBD1 TRBJ1-2 - TRBV6-1 CASSATGQGNTF TGTGCCAGCAGTGCCACGGGACAGGGGAACACCTTC
- TRBJ1-6 - TRBV5-6 CASSLAAGLYNSPLHF TGTGCCAGCAGCTTGGCCGCGGGGCTCTATAATTCACCCCTCCACTTT
- TRBJ1-1 few TRBV6-1 CASRTTDLLNTEAFF TGTGCCAGCAGAACAACAGATTTGCTTAACACTGAAGCTTTCTTT
- TRBJ1-1 - TRBV28 CASSFLDRTTEAFF TGTGCCAGCAGTTTCCTTGACAGGACTACTGAAGCTTTCTTT
TRBD1 TRBJ2-7 - TRBV4-1 CASSQDYRGTYEQYF TGCGCCAGCAGCCAAGACTACAGGGGTACGTACGAGCAGTACTTC
- TRBJ2-7 - TRBV5-4 CASSSTKGEYEQYF TGTGCCAGCAGCTCGACCAAGGGAGAATACGAGCAGTACTTC
- TRBJ1-4 - TRBV29-1 CSVRGGGEKLFF TGCAGCGTTCGAGGGGGTGGAGAAAAACTGTTTTTT
TRBD2 TRBJ2-3 - TRBV7-3 CASSLTYGGGTDTQYF TGTGCCAGCAGCCTAACCTATGGGGGAGGGACAGATACGCAGTATTTT
- TRBJ1-1 - TRBV10-1 CASSGGVNTEAFF TGCGCCAGCAGTGGGGGGGTAAACACTGAAGCTTTCTTT
TRBD1 TRBJ2-2 - TRBV4-3 CASSQDGPGTGEVGELFF TGCGCCAGCAGCCAAGATGGGCCCGGGACAGGGGAGGTCGGGGAGCTGTTTTTT
- TRBJ2-1 once TRBV5-1 CASRPGLDNEQFF TGCGCCAGCAGACCGGGACTGGACAATGAGCAGTTCTTC
- TRBJ2-5 once TRBV5-6 CASSPTTAGETQYF TGTGCCAGCAGCCCTACGACAGCCGGAGAGACCCAGTACTTC
- TRBJ1-1 once TRBV9 CASSVAGHIGGDTEAFF TGTGCCAGCAGCGTAGCAGGTCATATTGGAGGGGACACTGAAGCTTTCTTT
TRBD1 TRBJ1-5 - TRBV15 CATSDWTGANQPQHF TGTGCCACCAGTGATTGGACAGGGGCCAATCAGCCCCAGCATTTT
- TRBJ2-7 - TRBV2 CASSVKGHSSYEQYF TGTGCCAGCAGTGTAAAGGGGCACAGCTCCTACGAGCAGTACTTC
- TRBJ1-5 once TRBV21-1 CAGPRQGNQPQHF TGTGCCGGTCCGAGACAGGGCAATCAGCCCCAGCATTTT
TRBD1 TRBJ2-1 - TRBV5-1 CASSPYLDRGNEQFF TGCGCCAGCAGCCCTTACCTGGACAGGGGGAATGAGCAGTTCTTC